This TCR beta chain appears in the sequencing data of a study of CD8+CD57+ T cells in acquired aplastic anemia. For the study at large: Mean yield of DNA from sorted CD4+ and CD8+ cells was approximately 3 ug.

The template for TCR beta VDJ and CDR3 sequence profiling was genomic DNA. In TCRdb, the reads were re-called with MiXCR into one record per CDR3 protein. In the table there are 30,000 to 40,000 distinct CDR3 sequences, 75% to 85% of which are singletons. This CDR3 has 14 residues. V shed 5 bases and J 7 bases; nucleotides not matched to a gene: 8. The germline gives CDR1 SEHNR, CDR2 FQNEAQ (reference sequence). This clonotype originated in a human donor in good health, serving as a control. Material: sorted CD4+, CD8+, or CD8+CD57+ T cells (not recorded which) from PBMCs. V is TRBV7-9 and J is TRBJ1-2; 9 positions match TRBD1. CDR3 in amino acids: CASSRSGQGSGYTF. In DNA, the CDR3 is TGTGCCAGCAGCAGATCGGGACAGGGATCTGGCTACACCTTC.